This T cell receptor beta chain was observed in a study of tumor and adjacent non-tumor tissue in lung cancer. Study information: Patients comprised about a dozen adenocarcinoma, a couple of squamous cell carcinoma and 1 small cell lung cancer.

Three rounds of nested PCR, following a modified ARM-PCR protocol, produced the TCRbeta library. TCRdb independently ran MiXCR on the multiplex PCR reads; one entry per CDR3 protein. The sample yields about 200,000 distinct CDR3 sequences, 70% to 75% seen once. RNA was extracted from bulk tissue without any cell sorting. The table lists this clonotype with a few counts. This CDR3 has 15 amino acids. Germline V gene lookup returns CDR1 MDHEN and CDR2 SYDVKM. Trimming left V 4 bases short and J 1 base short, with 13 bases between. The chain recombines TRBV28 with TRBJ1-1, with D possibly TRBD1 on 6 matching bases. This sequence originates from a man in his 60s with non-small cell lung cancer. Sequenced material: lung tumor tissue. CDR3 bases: TGTGCCAGCAGTTCCGCACAGGGAGGGAACACTGAAGCTTTCTTT. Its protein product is CASSSAQGGNTEAFF.